These T cell receptor beta chains were read from a single sample in a study of T cells after yellow fever vaccination. TCRdb processed the 5' RACE reads anew with MiXCR; each CDR3 protein has one entry. The sample comprises around 530,000 distinct CDR3 sequences, around 17% of which are singletons, and around a sixth rests with the top ten. Sequences were derived from PBMCs, sampled 4 to 6 days after the first yellow fever vaccination. The origin of the receptors is a man between 18 and 29 years old who received the YFV17D yellow fever vaccine. CDR3s include the opening cysteine and the closing phenylalanine or tryptophan. The D gene is left open where the match is weak. The listing skips clone size in some rows; elsewhere it reads once, few, many or a size class.

V gene	J gene	D gene	clone size	CDR3 DNA	CDR3 protein
TRBV11-2	TRBJ1-6	.	.	TGTGCCAGCAGCCTATCAGGGGCCCTAGGGGGTTCACCCCTCCACTTT	CASSLSGALGGSPLHF
TRBV12-3/TRBV12-4	TRBJ1-1	.	few	TGTGCCAGCAGTTTACTGTCAGGGTACACTGAAGCTTTCTTT	CASSLLSGYTEAFF
TRBV15	TRBJ1-6	.	.	TGTGCCACCAGCAGCCGACAGAATTCACCCCTCCACTTT	CATSSRQNSPLHF
TRBV7-2	TRBJ1-5	.	few	TGTGCCAGCAGCTTAGTTTCTGGGGCGCTGAGCAATCAGCCCCAGCATTTT	CASSLVSGALSNQPQHF
TRBV7-8	TRBJ1-2	.	once	TGTGCCAGCAGCTTTGAGCCAGGGGATTCTGGCTACACCTTC	CASSFEPGDSGYTF
TRBV13	TRBJ1-2	.	.	TGTGCCAGCAGCGGACCAGCTAACTATGGCTACACCTTC	CASSGPANYGYTF
TRBV3-1	TRBJ1-1	.	.	TGTGCCAGCAGCGTACGGACCACATCGGGCACTGAAGCTTTCTTT	CASSVRTTSGTEAFF
TRBV29-1	TRBJ2-4	.	few	TGCAGCGCAAGGAGGGGGGCCAAAAACATTCAGTACTTC	CSARRGAKNIQYF
TRBV6-5	TRBJ2-2	.	.	TGTGCCAGCAGTCTCCTAAGGGGGGCCTTGGGTCGGGCCGGGGAGCTGTTTTTT	CASSLLRGALGRAGELFF
TRBV5-1	TRBJ2-6	.	.	TGCGCCAGCAGCTTGGGGAACCCTGGCTCTGGGGCCAACGTCCTGACTTTC	CASSLGNPGSGANVLTF
TRBV6-1	TRBJ2-1	TRBD2	few	TGTGCCAGCAGTGGTTCGGGGGGGCCTTTGGGTGAGCAGTTCTTC	CASSGSGGPLGEQFF
TRBV25-1	TRBJ1-2	.	.	TGTGCCAGCAGTGAATCTAAAGGGGCTATTGGCGGCTACACCTTC	CASSESKGAIGGYTF
TRBV7-2	TRBJ1-1	.	few	TGTGCCAGCAGCGTTGGAATTGACAGAAACACTGAAGCTTTCTTT	CASSVGIDRNTEAFF
TRBV7-2	TRBJ1-1	.	few	TGTGCCAGCAGCTTAGCGGGGCCTGGGGGTGAAGCTTTCTTT	CASSLAGPGGEAFF
TRBV20-1	TRBJ2-7	.	few	TGCAGTGCTAGGAATCAGGGGTTCTACGAGCAGTACTTC	CSARNQGFYEQYF
TRBV18	TRBJ1-1	TRBD1	few	TGTGCCAGCTCAGGTGGACAGGACACTGAAGCTTTCTTT	CASSGGQDTEAFF
TRBV20-1	TRBJ2-3	.	.	TGCAGTGCTAGCCCCCGGGCGAAGACCCTGTATTTT	CSASPRAKTLYF
TRBV6-6	TRBJ2-1	.	many	TGTGCCAGCAGTTACGACGGCAACAATGAGCAGTTCTTC	CASSYDGNNEQFF
TRBV7-9	TRBJ2-1	.	few	TGTGCCAGCAGCCGACCGGGACATGAGCAGTTCTTC	CASSRPGHEQFF
TRBV7-8	TRBJ2-1	TRBD2	few	TGTGCCAGCAGCAGAATTAGCGGGGGAATCGGGGCTGAGCAGTTCTTC	CASSRISGGIGAEQFF
TRBV20-1	TRBJ2-7	TRBD1	.	TGCAGTGCTAGTGGGAACGGACAGGGGTATACCTACGAGCAGTACTTC	CSASGNGQGYTYEQYF
TRBV20-1	TRBJ2-7	.	many	TGCAGTACTACCCCAGGGGGGTACGAGCAGTACTTC	CSTTPGGYEQYF
TRBV6-7	TRBJ1-1	.	.	TGTGCCAGCAGAACCGACCGGGGTGGTGAAGCTTTCTTT	CASRTDRGGEAFF
TRBV21-1	TRBJ2-7	.	few	TGTGCCAGCAGCAAAGTGGGGACACATTACGAGCAGTACTTC	CASSKVGTHYEQYF
TRBV4-1	TRBJ2-2	.	few	TGCGCCAGCAGGGAGGGGGCGGGGCGAGGTACCGGGGAGCTGTTTTTT	CASREGAGRGTGELFF
TRBV5-5	TRBJ1-3	.	few	TGTGCCAGCAGCATGGTTTTAGGGATGATTAACTCTGGAAACACCATATATTTT	CASSMVLGMINSGNTIYF
TRBV12-3/TRBV12-4	TRBJ2-1	.	.	TGTGCCAGCATCCTCGAGTTTTGGGGCAATGAGCAGTTCTTC	CASILEFWGNEQFF
TRBV27	TRBJ2-1	TRBD2	.	TGTGCCAGCAGTAAATCTAGCGGGGGGCGAGGTGAGCAGTTCTTC	CASSKSSGGRGEQFF
TRBV12-3/TRBV12-4	TRBJ1-5	.	.	TGTGCCAGCCGTCGGTTAGGGCGAGGGGACAATCAGCCCCAGCATTTT	CASRRLGRGDNQPQHF
TRBV6-1	TRBJ2-1	TRBD2	few	TGTGCCAGCAGTGGGACTAGCGGGGCTTCACCTGCCTTC	CASSGTSGASPAF
TRBV7-8	TRBJ2-4	TRBD2	.	TGTGCCAGCAGCTTAGGATTAGCGGGGGCGAGATGGGGTCAGTACTTC	CASSLGLAGARWGQYF
TRBV10-3	TRBJ2-3	.	few	TGTGCCATCAGCCTCGAGTGGACAGATACGCAGTATTTT	CAISLEWTDTQYF
TRBV5-1	TRBJ1-3	.	.	TGCGCCAGCAGCCGTGACGGGGTCCCCGGAAACACCATATATTTT	CASSRDGVPGNTIYF
TRBV7-3	TRBJ1-1	.	.	TGTGCCAGCAGCTGGGGCCTTCTGGGATCTGAAGCTTTCTTT	CASSWGLLGSEAFF
TRBV27	TRBJ2-2	.	.	TGTGCCAGCAGTCTCATGGGGGCCACCGGGGAGCTGTTTTTT	CASSLMGATGELFF
TRBV6-5	TRBJ1-4	.	.	TGTGCCAGCAGTTACTCACAGGGAAAAAAACTGTTTTTT	CASSYSQGKKLFF
TRBV4-1	TRBJ2-4	TRBD2	few	TGCGCCAGCAGCCAAGGGGCGGCTAGCGGGACCAAAAACATTCAGTACTTC	CASSQGAASGTKNIQYF